This passage covers 17 T cell receptor beta chains from one sample sequenced in a study of T-cell reconstitution after alpha-beta-depleted transplantation in children (dated by TCRdb to the mid-2010s). The library was built by means of PCR. The data were produced on an Illumina HiSeq 2500. Molecular barcoding was employed in the preparation of TCR libraries, with unique molecular identifiers being used to normalize TCRbeta repertoire quantification. TCRdb reran the public reads through fastp at Q25 and MiXCR, keeping productive beta chains. Merged by CDR3 protein, the rows form single entries marked with the most common genes and DNA. Recorded for this sample are 100,000 to 130,000 distinct CDR3 sequences; 6.4% of them occurred a single time. Approximately 25% of the sample rests with the top ten. The sample's treatment or condition label, in plain terms: allogeneic hematopoietic cell transplantation with graft depleted of TCRalphabeta T cells and CD19 B cells.

The sequences come from PBMCs, mostly from graft donor cells, collected 360 days after TCRalphabeta/CD19-depleted stem cell transplant. All receptors derive from a male patient aged 2 to 9 who had a stem cell transplant for acute lymphoblastic leukemia, so the T cells may come from the graft donor.

The chain employs TRBV28 and TRBJ2-7, with 8 bases identical to TRBD1. The CDR3 is 14 amino acids. From germline, CDR1 is MDHEN and CDR2 SYDVKM. The ends lost 3 bases at V and 5 bases at J; junction bases unmatched: 6. CDR3 DNA: TGTGCCAGCAGTTTGGGGGACAGGCCCCACGAGCAGTACTTC. Protein product: CASSLGDRPHEQYF. The full variable domain, rest sourced from reference TRBV28 and TRBJ2-7, is DVKVTQSSRYLVKRTGEKVFLECVQDMDHENMFWYRQDPGLGLRLIYFSYDVKMKEKGDIPEGYSVSREKKERFSLILESASTNQTSMYLCASSLGDRPHEQYFGPGTRLTVT.

This clonotype was detected many times. The gene calls are TRBV10-3 and TRBJ2-1, with D tentatively TRBD1 or TRBD2 (5 bases each). From germline, CDR1 is ENHRY and CDR2 SYGVKD. The length of the CDR3 is 13 residues. Deletions cut 1 base from V and 8 bases from J, with 9 bases between. CDR3 sequence reads: CAISEYTGHEQFF. CDR3 DNA sequence: TGTGCCATCAGTGAGTATACGGGGCATGAGCAGTTCTTC.

This clonotype came up a few times. The genes are TRBV27 and TRBJ2-7, with a weak D call TRBD1 (6 bases). CDR3 length: 14 amino acids. Germline CDR1 and CDR2: MNHEY and SMNVEV (reference sequence). V was shortened by 5 bases and J by 6 bases, with 17 bases between the two germline ends. CDR3 loop: CASSRGTSWREQYF. CDR3 in DNA: TGTGCCAGCAGTCGTGGGACATCCTGGCGCGAGCAGTACTTC.

This clonotype was seen repeatedly, ten times or more. This rearrangement joins TRBV29-1 to TRBJ2-1; TRBD2 matches at 12 bases. This CDR3 region has 21 residues. The germline V gene encodes CDR1 SQVTM and CDR2 ANQGSEA. Trimming at V came to 0 bases and at J to 2 bases, leaving 17 bases not matched to a gene. The CDR3 coding sequence is TGCAGCGTTGAAGAGAATCGAATACTAGCGGGAGGTGCGCTGCCCTACAATGAGCAGTTCTTC. This gives the protein CSVEENRILAGGALPYNEQFF.

This clonotype was counted many times. This chain links TRBV5-6 with TRBJ2-7; D uncertain. The ends were cut back, 2 bases at V and 4 bases at J, with 13 bases in the middle. This CDR3 comprises 14 residues. Germline V gene sequence: CDR1 SGHDT, CDR2 YYEEEE. CDR3 residues: CASSFGLWGYEQYF. The CDR3 region has the DNA TGTGCCAGCAGCTTTGGCCTCTGGGGTTACGAGCAGTACTTC.

This chain connects TRBV4-3 to TRBJ2-1; D call uncertain. Between the trimmed V and J ends, which lost 0 bases and 0 bases, there was a span of 12 bases. From germline, CDR1 is LGHNA and CDR2 YSLEER. The CDR3 contains 17 residues. CDR3 loop: CASSQDTLGYSYNEQFF. The DNA for the CDR3 is TGCGCCAGCAGCCAAGATACCCTCGGCTACTCCTACAATGAGCAGTTCTTC.

This clonotype was recorded at least ten times. The junction departs from germline at one end; a sequencing error may be responsible. J is TRBJ2-7 and V is TRBV27, with 9 bases fitting TRBD2. Germline V gives CDR1 MNHEY, CDR2 SMNVEV (reference sequence). The CDR3 contains 16 residues. CDR3 residues: CASSFFLAGVPYGQYF. The DNA for the CDR3 is TGTGCCAGCAGTTTCTTTTTAGCGGGGGTCCCTTACGGGCAGTACTTC.

This clonotype has more than one count but fewer than ten. J is TRBJ2-7 and V is TRBV7-9; 10 bases are a match to TRBD1. CDR3 length: 15 residues. CDR1 is SEHNR and CDR2 is FQNEAQ in the germline V gene (reference sequence). Trimming took 5 bases from V and 2 from J; bases not matched to a gene: 6. CDR3 coding DNA: TGTGCCAGCAGCCCCCGGGACAGGGGCCCCTACGAGCAGTACTTC. It translates to CASSPRDRGPYEQYF.

The chain couples TRBV6-2 or TRBV6-3 to TRBJ1-1; tentative D call: TRBD1 (6 bases). Germline V gives CDR1 MNHEY, CDR2 SVGEGT. CDR3 length equals 14 residues. The ends were cut back, 4 bases at V and 4 bases at J, with 13 bases in the middle. The CDR3 coding sequence is TGTGCCAGCAGTTCGGTGGGGGCGAGCACTGAAGCTTTCTTT. This codes for CASSSVGASTEAFF.

The J gene is TRBJ2-5, the V gene TRBV9; 9 bases are shared with TRBD1. The CDR3 sequence is 14 residues long. Trimming took 4 bases from V and 6 from J; bases not matched to a gene: 7. Germline assignment: CDR1 SGDLS and CDR2 YYNGEE. CDR3 region: CASSPRDRVKTQYF. CDR3 nucleotides: TGTGCCAGCAGCCCACGGGACAGGGTCAAGACCCAGTACTTC. The entire variable domain, with the rest obtained from reference TRBV9 and TRBJ2-5, is as follows: DSGVTQTPKHLITATGQRVTLRCSPRSGDLSVYWYQQSLDQGLQFLIQYYNGEERAKGNILERFSAQQFPDLHSELNLSSLELGDSALYFCASSPRDRVKTQYFGPGTRLLVL.

This clonotype was counted a few times. The rearrangement joins TRBV7-9 to TRBJ2-7; 7 nucleotides agree with TRBD2. CDR3 length: 16 amino acids. The V and J ends lost 5 bases and 0 bases, in that order; junction bases with no gene match: 10. CDR1 is SEHNR and CDR2 is FQNEAQ in the germline V gene (reference sequence). Written as DNA, the CDR3 is TGTGCCAGCAGCCCCGTGGGGCGGGAGAGCTCCTACGAGCAGTACTTC. It is translated as CASSPVGRESSYEQYF. Full variable domain (outside the CDR3, taken from reference TRBV7-9 and TRBJ2-7): DTGVSQNPRHKITKRGQNVTFRCDPISEHNRLYWYRQTLGQGPEFLTYFQNEAQLEKSRLLSDRFSAERPKGSFSTLEIQRTEQGDSAMYLCASSPVGRESSYEQYFGPGTRLTVT.

In its sample, this clonotype was seen many times. The rearrangement joins TRBV10-3 to TRBJ2-6; 11 nucleotides align to TRBD1. In germline, CDR1 is ENHRY, CDR2 SYGVKD. This CDR3 spans 19 amino acids. Trimming at V came to 8 bases and at J to 2 bases, leaving 14 bases not matched to a gene. Here the CDR3 reads CAILQRGQGEFAGANVLTF. The CDR3 nucleotides are TGTGCCATCCTTCAGCGGGGACAGGGGGAGTTTGCTGGGGCCAACGTCCTGACTTTC.

This clonotype was recorded many times. The rearrangement links TRBV5-1 to TRBJ2-1, with D tentatively TRBD1 (6 bases). This CDR3 has 14 residues. Germline lookup yields CDR1 SGHRS and CDR2 YFSETQ. V was clipped by 1 base and J by 4 bases, with 9 bases between them. The CDR3 sequence: CASSLRGSYNEQFF. CDR3 DNA sequence: TGCGCCAGCAGCTTGAGGGGGAGTTACAATGAGCAGTTCTTC.

J is TRBJ2-6 and V is TRBV19; D tentatively fits TRBD1 or TRBD2 (6 bases each). The germline V gene encodes CDR1 LNHDA and CDR2 SQIVND (reference sequence). Trimming removed 5 bases at V and 0 bases at J, with 11 bases between. The CDR3 loop spans 16 amino acids. CDR3 residues: CASSHGGRSGANVLTF. The CDR3 nucleotides are TGTGCCAGTAGTCACGGGGGCCGCTCTGGGGCCAACGTCCTGACTTTC. Drawing the rest from reference TRBV19 and TRBJ2-6, the complete variable domain is DGGITQSPKYLFRKEGQNVTLSCEQNLNHDAMYWYRQDPGQGLRLIYYSQIVNDFQKGDIAEGYSVSREKKESFPLTVTSAQKNPTAFYLCASSHGGRSGANVLTFGAGSRLTVL.

This clonotype was observed many times. The chain joins TRBV27 to TRBJ2-7; tentative D call: TRBD1 (6 bases). Germline V gene sequence: CDR1 MNHEY, CDR2 SMNVEV (reference sequence). Trimming cost V 0 bases and J 5 bases, with 14 bases left between them. The length of the CDR3 is 15 residues. The CDR3 sequence: CASSLSLRGSDEQYF. Here the CDR3 DNA reads TGTGCCAGCAGTTTATCCCTAAGGGGGAGCGACGAGCAGTACTTC.

This clonotype was seen at least ten times. The chain uses TRBV5-1 and TRBJ2-3; 8 nucleotides agree with TRBD1. There are 16 residues in the CDR3. The J segment lost 0 bases and the V segment lost 4 bases, leaving 7 bases of the junction unmatched. Germline CDR1 reads SGHRS; CDR2 reads YFSETQ. The CDR3 sequence is CASSPPGQASTDTQYF. The CDR3, as DNA: TGCGCCAGCAGCCCGCCGGGACAGGCGAGCACAGATACGCAGTATTTT.

The table lists this clonotype with many counts. The V and J genes are TRBV6-2 or TRBV6-3 and TRBJ1-2; a possible D gene is TRBD1 (5 bases). Germline V gene sequence: CDR1 MNHEY, CDR2 SVGEGT. This CDR3 region has 15 residues. The V and J ends lost 2 bases and 4 bases respectively, with 14 bases between them. CDR3 amino acids: CASSYPLGVGYGYTF. For the CDR3, the DNA is TGTGCCAGCAGTTACCCCCTGGGGGTCGGCTATGGCTACACCTTC.